Following are 10 T cell receptor beta chains from one sample sequenced in a study of CD8+ T cells in alopecia areata. Stated treatment: oral pan-JAK inhibitor, 5-10 mg twice daily. cDNA reverse transcribed from extracted RNA served as the sequencing template. This table comes from immunoSEQ multiplex PCR, and its TCRdb copy is limited to in-frame clones, with some not included. Altogether around 170,000 clones are present, around 51% being singletons, with the ten largest covering roughly a tenth. Sample: CD8+ T cells sorted from blood, taken around week 54, from a patient treated with tofacitinib. Receptors were obtained from a human donor with alopecia areata.

The genes are TRBV4-1 and TRBJ1-5, with 7 bases identical to TRBD1. Germline lookup yields CDR1 MGHRA and CDR2 YSYEKL. V was clipped by 5 bases and J by 3 bases; unmatched bases: 7. The CDR3 has 15 residues. This CDR3 reads CASSLRQGPNQPQHF. The CDR3 DNA reads as TGCGCCAGCAGCTTACGACAGGGCCCCAATCAGCCCCAGCATTTT.

The CDR3 protein is CAWSASGMSYEQYF. The CDR3 nucleotides read TGTGCCTGGAGTGCCAGCGGGATGTCCTACGAGCAGTACTTC. The chain recombines TRBV30 with TRBJ2-7, with 7 bases that match TRBD2. There are 14 residues in the CDR3. J was trimmed by 1 base and V by 1 base; bases with no gene match: 4. Per the germline V gene, CDR1 is GTSNPN and CDR2 is SVGIG (reference sequence).

The chain recombines TRBV5-6 with TRBJ2-2; possibly TRBD2 for D (6 bases). V lost 0 bases and J lost 4, with 7 bases in between. The CDR3 consists of 14 residues. In germline, CDR1 is SGHDT, CDR2 YYEEEE. The CDR3 region is CASSLAGSTGELFF. CDR3 sequence (DNA): TGTGCCAGCAGCTTGGCCGGGAGCACCGGGGAGCTGTTTTTT.

This clone turned up a few times. The rearrangement links TRBV25-1 to TRBJ2-5; the D is unclear. The length of the CDR3 is 11 residues. Germline CDR1 MGHDK, CDR2 SYGVNS. V gave up 7 bases and J gave up 4 bases, with 7 bases separating them. The CDR3 reads CASNSGETQYF. The CDR3 DNA reads as TGTGCCAGCAATTCGGGAGAGACCCAGTACTTC. Based on the CDR3 plus reference TRBV25-1 and TRBJ2-5, the full variable domain is EADIYQTPRYLVIGTGKKITLECSQTMGHDKMYWYQQDPGMELHLIHYSYGVNSTEKGDLSSESTVSRIRTEHFPLTLESARPSHTSQYLCASNSGETQYFGPGTRLLVL.

V gene TRBV18 combines with J gene TRBJ2-1; 9 bases fit TRBD1. The CDR3 loop spans 16 amino acids. The V and J ends lost 3 bases and 5 bases, in that order; junction bases with no gene match: 8. The germline gives CDR1 KGHSH, CDR2 LQKENI. The CDR3 reads CASSPRRDRDHNEQFF. The CDR3 nucleotides read TGTGCCAGCTCACCTCGTAGGGACAGGGACCACAATGAGCAGTTCTTC.

This clone came up a few times. The chain recombines TRBV2 with TRBJ2-7; 8 nucleotides match TRBD1. The CDR3 is 15 residues long. The V and J ends lost 6 bases and 0 bases, in that order; junction bases with no gene match: 7. Germline V lookup: CDR1 SNHLY, CDR2 FYNNEI. The CDR3 nucleotides are TGTGCCAGCAGAGCAGGGGGCTCAGACTCCTACGAGCAGTACTTC. It encodes CASRAGGSDSYEQYF.

This rearrangement joins TRBV19 to TRBJ2-3, with TRBD2 as a possible D gene (6 bases). V gave up 3 bases and J gave up 4 bases, with 17 bases separating them. In germline, CDR1 is LNHDA, CDR2 SQIVND (reference sequence). The length of the CDR3 is 16 residues. In nucleotides, the CDR3 is TGTGCCAGTAGTATTCGGTGGAGGGGTGGGGCAGATACGCAGTATTTT. Amino acids: CASSIRWRGGADTQYF.

This clone was counted between two and nine times. V gene TRBV29-1 combines with J gene TRBJ1-1; maybe TRBD1 (5 bases). Germline CDR1 SQVTM, CDR2 ANQGSEA. V was shortened by 3 bases and J by 0 bases, with 8 bases between the two germline ends. The CDR3 contains 13 residues. The CDR3 nucleotides read TGCAGCGTTGATACAGGAATGAACACTGAAGCTTTCTTT. Translation: CSVDTGMNTEAFF. Full variable domain (rest looked up from reference TRBV29-1 and TRBJ1-1): SAVISQKPSRDICQRGTSLTIQCQVDSQVTMMFWYRQQPGQSLTLIATANQGSEATYESGFVIDKFPISRPNLTFSTLTVSNMSPEDSSIYLCSVDTGMNTEAFFGQGTRLTVV.

The rearrangement links TRBV25-1 to TRBJ2-3; possible D gene TRBD1, 6 bases. With 5 bases removed from V and 3 bases from J, the gap between germline ends came to 18 bases. The germline V gene encodes CDR1 MGHDK and CDR2 SYGVNS. The CDR3 extends over 16 amino acids. CDR3 loop: CASSTLQGLGTDTQYF. The CDR3 coding sequence is TGTGCCAGCAGTACCCTACAGGGCCTGGGGACAGATACGCAGTATTTT.

The rearrangement uses TRBV30 and TRBJ2-5; D is perhaps TRBD1 (5 bases). CDR1 GTSNPN and CDR2 SVGIG come from the germline V gene (reference sequence). The length of the CDR3 is 11 residues. V lost 1 base, J lost 7 bases, and 7 bases lay in between. The chain's CDR3 is CAWSGGSTQYF. CDR3 DNA sequence: TGTGCCTGGAGTGGGGGCTCGACCCAGTACTTC.